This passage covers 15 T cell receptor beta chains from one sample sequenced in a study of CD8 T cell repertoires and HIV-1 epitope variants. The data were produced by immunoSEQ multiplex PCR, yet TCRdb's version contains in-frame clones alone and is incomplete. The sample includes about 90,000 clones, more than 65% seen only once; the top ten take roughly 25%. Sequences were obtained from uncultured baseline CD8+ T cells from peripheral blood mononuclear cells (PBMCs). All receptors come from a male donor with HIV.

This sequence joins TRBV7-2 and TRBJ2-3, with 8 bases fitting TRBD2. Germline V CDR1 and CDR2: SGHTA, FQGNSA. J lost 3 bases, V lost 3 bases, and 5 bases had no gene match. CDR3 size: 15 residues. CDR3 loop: CASSFPAGGTDTQYF. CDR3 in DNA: TGTGCCAGCAGCTTCCCCGCGGGAGGTACAGATACGCAGTATTTT. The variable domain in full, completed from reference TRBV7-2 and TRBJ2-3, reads GAGVSQSPSNKVTEKGKDVELRCDPISGHTALYWYRQSLGQGLEFLIYFQGNSAPDKSGLPSDRFSAERTGGSVSTLTIQRTQQEDSAVYLCASSFPAGGTDTQYFGPGTRLTVL.

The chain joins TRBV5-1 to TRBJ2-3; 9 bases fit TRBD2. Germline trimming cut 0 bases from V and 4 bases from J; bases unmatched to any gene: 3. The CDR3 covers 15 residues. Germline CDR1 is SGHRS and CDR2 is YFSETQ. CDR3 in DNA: TGCGCCAGCAGCTTGGGTAGCGGGGGCGCAGATACGCAGTATTTT. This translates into CASSLGSGGADTQYF. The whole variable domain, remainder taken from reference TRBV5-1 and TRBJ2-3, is KAGVTQTPRYLIKTRGQQVTLSCSPISGHRSVSWYQQTPGQGLQFLFEYFSETQRNKGNFPGRFSGRQFSNSRSEMNVSTLELGDSALYLCASSLGSGGADTQYFGPGTRLTVL.

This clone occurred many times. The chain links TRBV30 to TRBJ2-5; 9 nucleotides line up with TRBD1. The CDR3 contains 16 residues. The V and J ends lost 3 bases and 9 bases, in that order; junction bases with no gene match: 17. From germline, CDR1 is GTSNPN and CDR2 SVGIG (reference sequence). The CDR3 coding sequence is TGTGCCTGGAGACAACAGGGGGCTTTGCGAAAGGGGGCCCAGTACTTC. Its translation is CAWRQQGALRKGAQYF. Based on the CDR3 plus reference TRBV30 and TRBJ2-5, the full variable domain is SQTIHQWPATLVQPVGSPLSLECTVEGTSNPNLYWYRQAAGRGLQLLFYSVGIGQISSEVPQNLSASRPQDRQFILSSKKLLLSDSGFYLCAWRQQGALRKGAQYFGPGTRLLVL.

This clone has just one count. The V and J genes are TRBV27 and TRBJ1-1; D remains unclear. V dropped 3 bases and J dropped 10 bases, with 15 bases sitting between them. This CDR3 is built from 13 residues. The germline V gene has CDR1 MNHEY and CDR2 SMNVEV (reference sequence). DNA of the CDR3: TGTGCCAGCAGTTTGTCCTGGGCAACGGGAGCTTTCTTT. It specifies CASSLSWATGAFF.

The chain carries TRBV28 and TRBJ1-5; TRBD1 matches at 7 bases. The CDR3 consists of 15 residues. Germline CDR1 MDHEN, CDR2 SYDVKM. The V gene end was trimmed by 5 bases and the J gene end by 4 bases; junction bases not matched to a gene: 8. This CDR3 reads CASSLRQGFNQPQHF. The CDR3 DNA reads TGTGCCAGCAGTCTTCGACAGGGCTTTAATCAGCCCCAGCATTTT.

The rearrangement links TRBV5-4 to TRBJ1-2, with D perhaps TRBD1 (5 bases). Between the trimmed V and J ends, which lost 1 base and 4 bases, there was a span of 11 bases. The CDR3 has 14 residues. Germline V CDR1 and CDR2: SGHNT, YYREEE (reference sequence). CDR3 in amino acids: CASSLFGQGYGYTF. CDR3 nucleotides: TGTGCCAGCAGCTTGTTTGGTCAGGGCTATGGCTACACCTTC.

CDR3: CSVEAEAGETQYF. CDR3 DNA: TGCAGCGTTGAAGCGGAGGCGGGAGAGACCCAGTACTTC. The rearrangement uses TRBV29-1 and TRBJ2-5, with D perhaps matching TRBD2 (5 bases). Trimming shortened V by 1 base and J by 4 bases, and 10 bases separated the two germline ends. The CDR3 has 13 residues. Germline-derived CDR1 and CDR2 are SQVTM and ANQGSEA.

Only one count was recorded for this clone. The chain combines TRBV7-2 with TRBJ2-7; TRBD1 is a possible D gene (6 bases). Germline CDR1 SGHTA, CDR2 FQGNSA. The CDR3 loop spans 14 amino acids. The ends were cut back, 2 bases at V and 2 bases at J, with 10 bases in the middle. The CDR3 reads CASSLTNRAYEQYF. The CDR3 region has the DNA TGTGCCAGCAGCTTAACCAACAGGGCCTACGAGCAGTACTTC.

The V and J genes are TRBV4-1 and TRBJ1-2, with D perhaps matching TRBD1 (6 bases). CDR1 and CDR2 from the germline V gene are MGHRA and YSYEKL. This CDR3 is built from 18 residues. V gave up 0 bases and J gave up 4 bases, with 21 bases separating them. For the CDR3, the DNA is TGCGCCAGCAGCCAAGATCGACTTAGGAACAGGGCGTTCTATGGCTACACCTTC. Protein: CASSQDRLRNRAFYGYTF.

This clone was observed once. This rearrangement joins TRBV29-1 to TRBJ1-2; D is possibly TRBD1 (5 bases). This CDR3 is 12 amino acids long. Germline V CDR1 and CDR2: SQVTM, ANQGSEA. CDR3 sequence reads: CTIRGNGYGYTF. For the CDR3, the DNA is TGCACCATCCGGGGGAACGGATATGGCTACACCTTC.

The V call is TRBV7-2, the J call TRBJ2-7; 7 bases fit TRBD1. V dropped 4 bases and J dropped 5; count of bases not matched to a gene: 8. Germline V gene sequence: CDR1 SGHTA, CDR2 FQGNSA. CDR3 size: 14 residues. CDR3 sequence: CASSSGQVRNEQYF. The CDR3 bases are TGTGCCAGCAGCTCCGGACAGGTTCGGAACGAGCAGTACTTC.

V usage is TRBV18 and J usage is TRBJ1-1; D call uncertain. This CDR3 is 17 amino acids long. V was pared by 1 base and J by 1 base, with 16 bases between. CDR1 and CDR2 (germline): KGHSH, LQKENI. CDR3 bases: TGTGCCAGCTCACCACTTATGAGGAGGGCGCAGAACACTGAAGCTTTCTTT. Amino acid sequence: CASSPLMRRAQNTEAFF.

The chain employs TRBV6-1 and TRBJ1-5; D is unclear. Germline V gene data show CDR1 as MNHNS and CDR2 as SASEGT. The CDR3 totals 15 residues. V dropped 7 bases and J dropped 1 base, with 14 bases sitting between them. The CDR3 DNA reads TGTGCCAGCATTCTTTGGGCGAACAGCAATCAGCCCCAGCATTTT. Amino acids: CASILWANSNQPQHF.

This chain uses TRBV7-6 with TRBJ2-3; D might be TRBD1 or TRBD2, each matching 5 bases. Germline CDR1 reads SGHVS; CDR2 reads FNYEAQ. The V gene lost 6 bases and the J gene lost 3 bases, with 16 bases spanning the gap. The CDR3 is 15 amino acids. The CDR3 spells CASSRNPGQTDTQYF. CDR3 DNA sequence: TGTGCCAGCAGTCGCAACCCGGGGCAGACAGATACGCAGTATTTT.

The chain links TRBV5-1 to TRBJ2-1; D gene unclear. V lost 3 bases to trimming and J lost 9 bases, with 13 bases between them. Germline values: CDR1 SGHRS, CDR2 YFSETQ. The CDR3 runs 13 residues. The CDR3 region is CASSSVGAREQFF. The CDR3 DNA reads TGCGCCAGCAGCTCCGTCGGCGCCCGTGAGCAGTTCTTC.